Listed below are T cell receptor beta chains from one sample, sequenced in a study of blood T cell repertoires in COVID-19. This table comes from immunoSEQ multiplex PCR, and its TCRdb copy is limited to in-frame clones, with some not included. Altogether about 220,000 clones are present, roughly 87% being singletons, with the ten largest covering 2.5% to 3%. The sample consisted of PBMCs or T cells enriched from blood (not recorded which). These receptors all stem from a woman in her 30s with acute COVID-19. The CDR3 runs from the conserved cysteine through the conserved F or W. D genes are given only for firm matches. Expanded clones get a size class; other rows say once, few or many, or leave the size out.

size	D	V	J	CDR3	DNA
NA	NA	TRBV19	TRBJ1-5	CASSWDGDNNQPQHF	TGTGCCAGTAGTTGGGATGGGGACAACAATCAGCCCCAGCATTTT
NA	NA	TRBV11-2	TRBJ1-1	CASSLMGQANTEAFF	TGTGCCAGCAGCTTAATGGGACAAGCGAACACTGAAGCTTTCTTT
NA	NA	TRBV19	TRBJ2-6	CASSMRRGSGANVLTF	TGTGCCAGTAGTATGCGCAGGGGCTCTGGGGCCAACGTCCTGACTTTC
few	NA	TRBV12-1	TRBJ1-1	CASSFGPHPMAQYPVMNTEAFF	TGTGCCAGCAGCTTTGGCCCCCACCCAATGGCCCAGTACCCCGTCATGAACACTGAAGCTTTCTTT
NA	TRBD1	TRBV5-4	TRBJ1-2	CASSIIRDRAHGYTF	TGTGCCAGCAGCATCATCCGGGACAGGGCCCATGGCTACACCTTC
NA	NA	TRBV3-1/TRBV3-2	TRBJ1-2	CASSQDVAGARNYGYTF	TGTGCCAGCAGCCAAGATGTTGCAGGGGCCCGTAACTATGGCTACACCTTC
NA	NA	TRBV10-3	TRBJ1-2	CAISDDGGGRGYTF	TGTGCCATCAGTGATGATGGGGGAGGTAGAGGCTACACCTTC
NA	NA	TRBV4-3	TRBJ2-3	CASSPYRDSTDTQYF	TGCGCCAGCAGCCCCTACAGGGATTCCACAGATACGCAGTATTTT
NA	TRBD1	TRBV25-1	TRBJ2-3	CASSEGTDDSTDTQYF	TGTGCCAGCAGTGAAGGGACAGATGATAGCACAGATACGCAGTATTTT
NA	TRBD1	TRBV7-9	TRBJ1-4	CASSNTPDRINEKLFF	TGTGCCAGCAGCAACACCCCGGACAGGATTAATGAAAAACTGTTTTTT
NA	NA	TRBV7-2	TRBJ2-5	CASSLMLRVREETQYF	TGTGCCAGCAGCTTAATGCTTCGCGTCAGGGAAGAGACCCAGTACTTC